These 24 T cell receptor beta chains were all obtained from the same sample, sequenced in a study of CXCR3-negative and CXCR3-positive naive CD8 T cells. Study-wide findings and caveats: In CXCR3-positive naive cells, the TRB CDR3s were more hydrophobic than in CXCR3-negative naive cells.

These TCRs' antigens remain unknown. It was by 5' RACE with UMI labels that the TRB cDNA libraries were prepared. Reprocessing the 5' RACE reads, TCRdb reports a single entry for every CDR3 protein and omits DNA. This table holds 110,000 or so distinct CDR3 sequences. Sequencing was carried out using naive CXCR3+ CD8+ T cells from blood. The subset: CD45RO-CCR7+CD27+CD95- naive CD8+ T cells expressing CXCR3 (TNR3+). These TCRs come from a human donor in good health. Some clones in this sample may be carry-over from other donors' samples.

The chain recombines TRBV4-1 with TRBJ2-3; checking the TCRdb D call of TRBD1 is not possible without DNA. CDR1 is MGHRA and CDR2 is YSYEKL in the germline V gene. The CDR3 has 14 amino acids. The CDR3 spells CASSSWGGTDTQYF.

V gene TRBV27 combines with J gene TRBJ2-5. CDR3 length: 15 residues. The germline V gene has CDR1 MNHEY and CDR2 SMNVEV (reference sequence). CDR3: CASSLYLGHQETQYF.

This chain links TRBV27 with TRBJ1-5; TCRdb calls TRBD1, which cannot be checked without DNA. The CDR3 is made up of 16 amino acids. The germline gives CDR1 MNHEY, CDR2 SMNVEV (reference sequence). CDR3 amino acids: CASSFAHRAGDQPQHF.

V usage is TRBV7-2 and J usage is TRBJ2-5; absent DNA, TCRdb's TRBD2 call cannot be checked. The CDR3 contains 15 residues. Germline V gives CDR1 SGHTA, CDR2 FQGNSA. CDR3 loop: CASSEGDLEVETQYF.

The genes are TRBV12-3 or TRBV12-4 and TRBJ2-7; TCRdb selects TRBD1, and the lack of DNA leaves this call unchecked. CDR3 length equals 16 residues. The CDR3 loop is CASSFPGSADSYEQYF.

The gene calls are TRBV7-9 and TRBJ2-2. Germline values: CDR1 SEHNR, CDR2 FQNEAQ (reference sequence). The CDR3 runs to 13 residues. The CDR3 loop is CASSAGFTGELFF.

This sequence joins TRBV7-9 and TRBJ2-1; TCRdb indicates TRBD1, and absent DNA this call remains unverified. Per the germline V gene, CDR1 is SEHNR and CDR2 is FQNEAQ (reference sequence). The CDR3 is 17 amino acids. CDR3 sequence reads: CASSLAPGRSSYNEQFF.

This chain connects TRBV28 to TRBJ2-3. Looked up from germline, CDR1 is MDHEN and CDR2 is SYDVKM. CDR3 length equals 14 residues. CDR3 amino acids: CASSQRGSTDTQYF.

This chain's CDR3 is CASGVGLAGEEYEQYF. J is TRBJ2-7 and V is TRBV6-5; with no DNA, the TCRdb D assignment of TRBD2 cannot be verified. The germline V gene has CDR1 MNHEY and CDR2 SVGAGI. CDR3 length equals 16 residues.

V is TRBV21-1 and J is TRBJ1-2. TRBV21-1 is flagged as a pseudogene. This CDR3 contains 11 residues. The CDR3 loop reads CASSPLYGYTF.

This sequence joins TRBV13 and TRBJ2-1; no DNA is available, so the TRBD1 call from TCRdb remains unchecked. The CDR3 extends over 17 amino acids. CDR1 PRHDT and CDR2 FYEKMQ come from the germline V gene (reference sequence). The CDR3 here is CASSPRTMGQPYNEQFF.

The V call is TRBV3-1, the J call TRBJ2-1; absent DNA, TCRdb's TRBD1 call cannot be checked. Germline V gene lookup returns CDR1 LGHDT and CDR2 YNNKEL (reference sequence). The CDR3 contains 17 residues. CDR3 loop: CASSQGEFSGAYNEQFF.

This chain links TRBV7-9 with TRBJ1-1; the TCRdb D gene call, TRBD1, has no DNA to confirm it. Per germline, CDR1 SEHNR and CDR2 FQNEAQ (reference sequence). There are 13 residues in the CDR3. The CDR3 sequence is CASSSPNRTLLFF. Combining the CDR3 with reference TRBV7-9 and TRBJ1-1 gives the whole variable domain DTGVSQNPRHKITKRGQNVTFRCDPISEHNRLYWYRQTLGQGPEFLTYFQNEAQLEKSRLLSDRFSAERPKGSFSTLEIQRTEQGDSAMYLCASSSPNRTLLFFGQGTRLTVV.

V and J are TRBV25-1 and TRBJ1-6; TCRdb calls TRBD1, which cannot be checked without DNA. The CDR3 length is 15 residues. Germline CDR1 MGHDK, CDR2 SYGVNS. This chain's CDR3 is CASRDAGQGLSPLHF.

The genes are TRBV7-2 and TRBJ1-2; TCRdb indicates TRBD1, and absent DNA this call remains unverified. This CDR3 has 17 residues. Germline assignment: CDR1 SGHTA and CDR2 FQGNSA. The CDR3 loop is CASSLASQGSSNYGYTF.

The V and J genes are TRBV9 and TRBJ2-7; TCRdb names TRBD1, which stays unverified in the absence of DNA. The CDR3 has 13 residues. CDR1 and CDR2 from the germline V gene are SGDLS and YYNGEE. The CDR3 is CASSVGTHYEQYF.

The chain links TRBV19 to TRBJ2-2; TCRdb selects TRBD2, and the lack of DNA leaves this call unchecked. The CDR3 runs 15 residues. Looked up from germline, CDR1 is LNHDA and CDR2 is SQIVND (reference sequence). Here the CDR3 reads CASSGLAGVTGELFF. Based on the CDR3 plus reference TRBV19 and TRBJ2-2, the full variable domain is DGGITQSPKYLFRKEGQNVTLSCEQNLNHDAMYWYRQDPGQGLRLIYYSQIVNDFQKGDIAEGYSVSREKKESFPLTVTSAQKNPTAFYLCASSGLAGVTGELFFGEGSRLTVL.

The chain has TRBV29-1 and TRBJ2-7; the TCRdb D gene call, TRBD1, has no DNA to confirm it. Germline V lookup: CDR1 SQVTM, CDR2 ANQGSEA. The CDR3 length is 15 residues. The CDR3 spells CSVDLSGTATYEQYF.

This rearrangement joins TRBV21-1 to TRBJ2-7; the D call from TCRdb, TRBD2, cannot be confirmed without DNA. TRBV21-1 is a pseudogene locus. CDR3 length equals 18 residues. The CDR3 here is CASSKAAEKGPTIYEQYF.

This chain connects TRBV18 to TRBJ2-7; TCRdb's D call, TRBD1, is unchecked because there is no DNA. CDR1 and CDR2 from the germline V gene are KGHSH and LQKENI. The CDR3 runs 15 residues. CDR3 residues: CASSPWDNNGETQYF.

The rearrangement links TRBV15 to TRBJ2-6; the D gene TCRdb calls, TRBD1, cannot be checked with no DNA. The CDR3 contains 22 residues. Per the germline V gene, CDR1 is LNHNV and CDR2 is YYDKDF (reference sequence). CDR3 region: CATSRGQATSFDQISGANVLTF.

The chain's CDR3 is CASSLQGTGQPQHF. V usage is TRBV6-6 and J usage is TRBJ1-5; the D gene TCRdb calls, TRBD1, cannot be checked with no DNA. The CDR3 sequence is 14 residues long. The V gene's germline CDR1 is MNHNY and CDR2 SVGAGI (reference sequence).

The chain carries TRBV4-3 and TRBJ2-2; the D call from TCRdb, TRBD1, cannot be confirmed without DNA. CDR1 is LGHNA and CDR2 is YSLEER in the germline V gene. The CDR3 is 17 residues long. The CDR3 reads CASSHLRGGPNTGELFF.

The rearrangement links TRBV20-1 to TRBJ2-1; TCRdb outputs TRBD2, but without DNA this stays unchecked. The CDR3 runs to 15 residues. Germline CDR1 and CDR2: DFQATT and SNEGSKA (reference sequence). The CDR3 is CSARDIGLHHNEQFF.